Reported below is one T cell receptor (beta chain). What it recognizes is unknown. This entry is derived from a study of regulatory T cells in long-lasting Graves disease. The time point here: newly diagnosed GD, antithyroid drugs for less than 3 months. Generation of the TCR library employed RNA extracted from PBMCs. Diagnosis followed American Thyroid Association guidelines for Graves' disease. Study outcomes and limitations: Patients with persistent disease showed a bias toward TRBV28, TRBJ1-2 and TRBJ2-5.

The length of the CDR3 is 19 residues. The J segment lost 0 bases and the V segment lost 3 bases, leaving 8 bases of the junction unmatched. TCR beta libraries were built with iRepertoire HTBI primers and Arm-PCR of CDR3 regions. One entry per CDR3 protein, called by TCRdb with MiXCR from the multiplex PCR reads. The sample lists under 450,000 distinct CDR3 sequences, approximately 12% seen once, with 15% to 20% in the top ten. The same data also went into a second study, on T cells in Graves' hyperthyroidism and ophthalmopathy. That source reports: The model identified upcoming ophthalmopathy a median approximately 6.5 months ahead of onset.

The chain has TRBV12-3 or TRBV12-4 and TRBJ2-4; 13 positions match TRBD2. The specimen comprised peripheral blood mononuclear cells (PBMCs), sampled at new diagnosis, from a patient treated with antithyroid drugs. This sequence was found in a woman between 18 and 29 years old with Graves disease. CDR3 bases: TGTGCCAGCAGTTTCGTGACTAGCGGGGGGCCCTTAGCCAAAAACATTCAGTACTTC. Residues: CASSFVTSGGPLAKNIQYF.